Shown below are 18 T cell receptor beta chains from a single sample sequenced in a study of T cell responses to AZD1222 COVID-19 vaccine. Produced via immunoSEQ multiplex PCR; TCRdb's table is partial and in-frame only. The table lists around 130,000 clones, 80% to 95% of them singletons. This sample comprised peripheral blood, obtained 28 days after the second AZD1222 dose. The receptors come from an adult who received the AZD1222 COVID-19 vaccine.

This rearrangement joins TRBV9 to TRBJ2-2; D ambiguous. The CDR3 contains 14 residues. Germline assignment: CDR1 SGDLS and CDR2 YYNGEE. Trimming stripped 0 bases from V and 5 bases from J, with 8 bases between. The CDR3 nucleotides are TGTGCCAGCAGCGTAGGAGGCCCGACCGGGGAGCTGTTTTTT. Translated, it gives CASSVGGPTGELFF.

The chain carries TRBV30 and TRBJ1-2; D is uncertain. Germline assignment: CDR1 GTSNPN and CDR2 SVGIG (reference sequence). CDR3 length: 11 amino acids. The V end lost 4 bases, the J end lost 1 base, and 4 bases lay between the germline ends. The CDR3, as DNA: TGTGCCTGGACAAGTAACTATGGCTACACCTTC. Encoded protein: CAWTSNYGYTF. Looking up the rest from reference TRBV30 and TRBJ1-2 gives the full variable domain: SQTIHQWPATLVQPVGSPLSLECTVEGTSNPNLYWYRQAAGRGLQLLFYSVGIGQISSEVPQNLSASRPQDRQFILSSKKLLLSDSGFYLCAWTSNYGYTFGSGTRLTVV.

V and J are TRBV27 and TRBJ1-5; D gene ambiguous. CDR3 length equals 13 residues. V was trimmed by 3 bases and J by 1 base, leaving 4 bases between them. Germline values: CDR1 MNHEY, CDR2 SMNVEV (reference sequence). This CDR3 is CASSFTSNQPQHF. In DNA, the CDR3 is TGTGCCAGCAGTTTTACGAGCAATCAGCCCCAGCATTTT.

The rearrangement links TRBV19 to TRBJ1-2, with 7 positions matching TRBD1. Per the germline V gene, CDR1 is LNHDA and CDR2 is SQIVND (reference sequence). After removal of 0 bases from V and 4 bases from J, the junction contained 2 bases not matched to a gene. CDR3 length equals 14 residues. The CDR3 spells CASSIETGSYGYTF. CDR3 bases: TGTGCCAGTAGTATAGAGACAGGGTCCTATGGCTACACCTTC.

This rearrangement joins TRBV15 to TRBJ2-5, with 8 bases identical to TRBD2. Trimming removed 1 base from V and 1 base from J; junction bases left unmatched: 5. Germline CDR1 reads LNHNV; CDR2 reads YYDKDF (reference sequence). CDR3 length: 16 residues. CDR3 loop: CATSRAYGGAQETQYF. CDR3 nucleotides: TGTGCCACCAGCAGAGCTTACGGGGGGGCCCAAGAGACCCAGTACTTC. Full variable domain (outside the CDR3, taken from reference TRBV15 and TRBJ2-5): DAMVIQNPRYQVTQFGKPVTLSCSQTLNHNVMYWYQQKSSQAPKLLFHYYDKDFNNEADTPDNFQSRRPNTSFCFLDIRSPGLGDTAMYLCATSRAYGGAQETQYFGPGTRLLVL.

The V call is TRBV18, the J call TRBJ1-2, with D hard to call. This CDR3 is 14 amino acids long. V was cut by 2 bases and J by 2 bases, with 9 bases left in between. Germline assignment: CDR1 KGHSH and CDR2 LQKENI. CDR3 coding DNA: TGTGCCAGCTCACCAGAAGCGGGAAACTATGGCTACACCTTC. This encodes CASSPEAGNYGYTF. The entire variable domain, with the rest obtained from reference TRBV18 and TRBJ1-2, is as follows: NAGVMQNPRHLVRRRGQEARLRCSPMKGHSHVYWYRQLPEEGLKFMVYLQKENIIDESGMPKERFSAEFPKEGPSILRIQQVVRGDSAAYFCASSPEAGNYGYTFGSGTRLTVV.

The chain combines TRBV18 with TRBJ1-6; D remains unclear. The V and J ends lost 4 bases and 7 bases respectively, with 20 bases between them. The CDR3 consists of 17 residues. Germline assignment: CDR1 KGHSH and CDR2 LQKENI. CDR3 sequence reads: CASSRGIAANDNSPLHF. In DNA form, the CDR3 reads TGTGCCAGCTCACGTGGGATCGCCGCGAACGACAATTCACCCCTCCACTTT. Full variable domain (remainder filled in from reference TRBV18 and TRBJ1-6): NAGVMQNPRHLVRRRGQEARLRCSPMKGHSHVYWYRQLPEEGLKFMVYLQKENIIDESGMPKERFSAEFPKEGPSILRIQQVVRGDSAAYFCASSRGIAANDNSPLHFGNGTRLTVT.

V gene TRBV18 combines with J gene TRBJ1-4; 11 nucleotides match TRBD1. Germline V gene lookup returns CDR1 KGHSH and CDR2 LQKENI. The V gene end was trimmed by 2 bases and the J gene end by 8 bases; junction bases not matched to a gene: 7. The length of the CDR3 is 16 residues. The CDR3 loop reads CASSPAEGTGGEKLFF. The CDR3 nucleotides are TGTGCCAGCTCACCAGCGGAGGGGACAGGGGGAGAAAAACTGTTTTTT.

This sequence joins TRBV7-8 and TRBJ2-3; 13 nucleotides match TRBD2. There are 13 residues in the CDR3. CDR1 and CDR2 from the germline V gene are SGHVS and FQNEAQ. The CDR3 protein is CATMGLAGFTQYF. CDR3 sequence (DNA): TGTGCTACGATGGGACTAGCGGGGTTCACGCAGTATTTT.

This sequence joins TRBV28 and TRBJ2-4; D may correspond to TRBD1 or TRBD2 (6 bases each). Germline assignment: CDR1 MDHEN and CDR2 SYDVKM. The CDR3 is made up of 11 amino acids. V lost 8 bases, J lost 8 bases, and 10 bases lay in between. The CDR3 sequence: CASGGLYIQYF. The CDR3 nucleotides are TGTGCCAGCGGGGGGCTCTACATTCAGTACTTC.

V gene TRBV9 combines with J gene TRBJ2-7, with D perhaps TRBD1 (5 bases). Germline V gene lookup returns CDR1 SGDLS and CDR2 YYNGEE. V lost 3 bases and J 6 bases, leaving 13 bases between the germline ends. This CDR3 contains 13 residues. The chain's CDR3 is CASSEGSLAEQYF. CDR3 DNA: TGTGCCAGCAGCGAGGGGTCCCTCGCCGAGCAGTACTTC.

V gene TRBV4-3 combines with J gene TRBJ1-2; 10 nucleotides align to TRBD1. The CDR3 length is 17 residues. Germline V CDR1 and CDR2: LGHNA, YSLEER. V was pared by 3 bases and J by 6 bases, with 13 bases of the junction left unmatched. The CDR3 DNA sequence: TGCGCCAGCAGCCAGAACCTATTTGCCGGGACAGGGGATGGCTACACCTTC. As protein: CASSQNLFAGTGDGYTF.

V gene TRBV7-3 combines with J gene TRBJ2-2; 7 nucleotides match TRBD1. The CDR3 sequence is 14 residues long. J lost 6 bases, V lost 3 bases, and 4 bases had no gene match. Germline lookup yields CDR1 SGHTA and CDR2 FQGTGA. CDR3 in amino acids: CASSFITGAGELFF. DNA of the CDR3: TGTGCCAGCAGCTTTATCACAGGGGCCGGGGAGCTGTTTTTT.

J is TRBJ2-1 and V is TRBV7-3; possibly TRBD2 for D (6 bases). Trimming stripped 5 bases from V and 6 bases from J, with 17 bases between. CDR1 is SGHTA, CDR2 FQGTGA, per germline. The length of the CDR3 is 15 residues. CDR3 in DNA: TGTGCCAGCAGCCCACGGGGCGGGAAGGTCAATGAGCAGTTCTTC. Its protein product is CASSPRGGKVNEQFF. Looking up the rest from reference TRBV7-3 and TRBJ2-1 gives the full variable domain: GAGVSQTPSNKVTEKGKYVELRCDPISGHTALYWYRQSLGQGPEFLIYFQGTGAADDSGLPNDRFFAVRPEGSVSTLKIQRTERGDSAVYLCASSPRGGKVNEQFFGPGTRLTVL.

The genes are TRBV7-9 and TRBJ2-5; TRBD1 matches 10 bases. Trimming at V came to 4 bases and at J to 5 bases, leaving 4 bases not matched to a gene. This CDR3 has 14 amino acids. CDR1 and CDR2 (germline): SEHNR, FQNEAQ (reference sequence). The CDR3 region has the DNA TGTGCCAGCAGCTCGCCGGACAGGGGGGAGACCCAGTACTTC. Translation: CASSSPDRGETQYF.

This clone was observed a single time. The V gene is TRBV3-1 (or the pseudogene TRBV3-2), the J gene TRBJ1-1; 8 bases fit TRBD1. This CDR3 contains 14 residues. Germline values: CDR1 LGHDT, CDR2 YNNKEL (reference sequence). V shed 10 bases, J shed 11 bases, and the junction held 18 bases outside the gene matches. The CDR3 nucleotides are TGTGCCACCCGCGGACAGGGAGCCCCCGGCGGCGCTTTCTTT. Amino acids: CATRGQGAPGGAFF.

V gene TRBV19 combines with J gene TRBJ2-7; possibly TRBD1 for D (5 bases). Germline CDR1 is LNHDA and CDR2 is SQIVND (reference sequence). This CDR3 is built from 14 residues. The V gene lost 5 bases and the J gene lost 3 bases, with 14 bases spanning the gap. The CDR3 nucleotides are TGTGCCAGTAGTTTTTCCGCCGACAGCTACGAGCAGTACTTC. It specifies CASSFSADSYEQYF. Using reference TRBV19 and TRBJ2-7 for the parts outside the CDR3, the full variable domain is DGGITQSPKYLFRKEGQNVTLSCEQNLNHDAMYWYRQDPGQGLRLIYYSQIVNDFQKGDIAEGYSVSREKKESFPLTVTSAQKNPTAFYLCASSFSADSYEQYFGPGTRLTVT.

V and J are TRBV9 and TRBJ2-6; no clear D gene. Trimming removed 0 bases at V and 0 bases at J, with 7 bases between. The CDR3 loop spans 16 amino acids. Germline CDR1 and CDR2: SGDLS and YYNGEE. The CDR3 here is CASSVGHFSGANVLTF. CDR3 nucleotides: TGTGCCAGCAGCGTAGGACACTTCTCTGGGGCCAACGTCCTGACTTTC. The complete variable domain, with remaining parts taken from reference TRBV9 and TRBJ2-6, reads DSGVTQTPKHLITATGQRVTLRCSPRSGDLSVYWYQQSLDQGLQFLIQYYNGEERAKGNILERFSAQQFPDLHSELNLSSLELGDSALYFCASSVGHFSGANVLTFGAGSRLTVL.